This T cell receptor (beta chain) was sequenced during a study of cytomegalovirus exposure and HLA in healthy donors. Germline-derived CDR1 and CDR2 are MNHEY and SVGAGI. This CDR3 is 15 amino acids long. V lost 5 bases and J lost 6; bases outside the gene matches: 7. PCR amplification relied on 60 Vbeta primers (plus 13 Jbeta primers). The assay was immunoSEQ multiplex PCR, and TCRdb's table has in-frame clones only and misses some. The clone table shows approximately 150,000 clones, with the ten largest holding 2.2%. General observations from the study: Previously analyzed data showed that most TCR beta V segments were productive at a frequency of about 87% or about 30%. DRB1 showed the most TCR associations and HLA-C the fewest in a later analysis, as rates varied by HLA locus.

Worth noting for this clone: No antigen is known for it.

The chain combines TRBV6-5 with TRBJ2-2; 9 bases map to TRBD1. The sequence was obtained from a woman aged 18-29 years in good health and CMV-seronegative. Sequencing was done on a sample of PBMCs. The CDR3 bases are TGTGCCAGCAGTAACGGACAGGGGATCGCCGGGGAGCTGTTTTTT. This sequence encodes CASSNGQGIAGELFF.